This T cell receptor beta chain was sequenced during a study of response to subunit inactivated influenza vaccine. Findings and caveats of the study: T cells newly recruited by each seasonal influenza vaccination are few, the authors suggested.

Regarding this clonotype: Its matching antigen is unknown.

V was pared by 3 bases and J by 0 bases, with 8 bases between. Germline values: CDR1 SGHAT, CDR2 FQNNGV. The CDR3 has 14 amino acids. TCRdb itself ran the RT-PCR reads through MiXCR, one entry per CDR3 protein. The sample has around 190,000 distinct CDR3 sequences; roughly an eighth are singletons. The origin of this receptor is a man aged 50 or older who received an inactivated influenza vaccine. The material sequenced was CD8+ T cells sorted from PBMCs, taken more than 4 days after vaccination. This sequence joins TRBV11-2 and TRBJ2-5; D gene ambiguous. In DNA form, the CDR3 reads TGTGCCAGCAGCTTTTGGCAAGACCAAGAGACCCAGTACTTC. Residues: CASSFWQDQETQYF.